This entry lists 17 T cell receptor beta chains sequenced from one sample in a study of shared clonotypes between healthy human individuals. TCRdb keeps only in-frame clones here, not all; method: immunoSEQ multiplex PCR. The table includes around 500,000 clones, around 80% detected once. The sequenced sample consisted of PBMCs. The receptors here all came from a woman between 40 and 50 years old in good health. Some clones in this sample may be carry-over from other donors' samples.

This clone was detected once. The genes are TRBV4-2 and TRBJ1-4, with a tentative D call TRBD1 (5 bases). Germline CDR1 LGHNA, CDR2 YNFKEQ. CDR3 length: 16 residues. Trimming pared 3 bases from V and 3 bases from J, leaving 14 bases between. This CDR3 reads CASSHGGGDSNEKLFF. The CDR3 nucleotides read TGTGCCAGCAGCCATGGTGGGGGGGATTCTAATGAAAAACTGTTTTTT.

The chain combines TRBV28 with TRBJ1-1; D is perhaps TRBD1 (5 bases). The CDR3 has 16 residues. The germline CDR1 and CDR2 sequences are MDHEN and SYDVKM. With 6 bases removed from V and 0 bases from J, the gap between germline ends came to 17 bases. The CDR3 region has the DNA TGTGCCAGCAGCAAGGGGTCGGACGTAGTGAACACTGAAGCTTTCTTT. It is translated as CASSKGSDVVNTEAFF.

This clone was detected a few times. This chain's CDR3 is CASRTGVVGISGELFF. CDR3 sequence (DNA): TGTGCCAGTCGGACAGGGGTAGTGGGAATCTCCGGGGAGCTGTTTTTT. The chain couples TRBV19 to TRBJ2-2; TRBD1 aligns across 9 bases. Trimming cost V 8 bases and J 6 bases; bases outside gene matches: 13. The CDR3 covers 16 residues. Looked up from germline, CDR1 is LNHDA and CDR2 is SQIVND (reference sequence). Full variable domain (rest looked up from reference TRBV19 and TRBJ2-2): DGGITQSPKYLFRKEGQNVTLSCEQNLNHDAMYWYRQDPGQGLRLIYYSQIVNDFQKGDIAEGYSVSREKKESFPLTVTSAQKNPTAFYLCASRTGVVGISGELFFGEGSRLTVL.

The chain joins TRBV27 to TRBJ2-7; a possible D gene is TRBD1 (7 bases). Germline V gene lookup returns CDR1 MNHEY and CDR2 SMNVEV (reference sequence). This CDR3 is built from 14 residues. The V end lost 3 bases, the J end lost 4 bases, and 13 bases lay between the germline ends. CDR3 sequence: CASSLGRGAYEQYF. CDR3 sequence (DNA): TGTGCCAGCAGTTTGGGCAGGGGGGCATACGAGCAGTACTTC.

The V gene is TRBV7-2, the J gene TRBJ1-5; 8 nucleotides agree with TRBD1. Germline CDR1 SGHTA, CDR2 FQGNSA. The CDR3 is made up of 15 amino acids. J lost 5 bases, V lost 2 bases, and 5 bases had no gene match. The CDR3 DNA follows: TGTGCCAGCAGCTTAACCGGACAGGGAGATCAGCCCCAGCATTTT. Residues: CASSLTGQGDQPQHF.

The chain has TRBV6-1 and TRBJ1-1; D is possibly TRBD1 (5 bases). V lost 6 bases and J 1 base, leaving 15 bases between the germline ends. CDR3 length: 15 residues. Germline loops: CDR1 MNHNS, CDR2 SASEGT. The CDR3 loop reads CASSFRVRANTEAFF. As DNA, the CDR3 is TGTGCCAGCAGCTTCAGGGTCAGGGCGAACACTGAAGCTTTCTTT.

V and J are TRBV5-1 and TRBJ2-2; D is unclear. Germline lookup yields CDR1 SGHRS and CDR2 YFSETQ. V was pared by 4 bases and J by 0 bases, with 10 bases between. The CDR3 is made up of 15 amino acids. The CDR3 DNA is TGCGCCAGCAGCCCCACCGGCCCGAACACCGGGGAGCTGTTTTTT. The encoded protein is CASSPTGPNTGELFF.

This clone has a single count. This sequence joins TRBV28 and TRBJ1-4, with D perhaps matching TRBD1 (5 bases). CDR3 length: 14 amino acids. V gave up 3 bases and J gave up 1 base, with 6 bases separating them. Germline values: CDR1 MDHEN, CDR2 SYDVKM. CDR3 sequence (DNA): TGTGCCAGCAGTTTCGGGGGAACTAATGAAAAACTGTTTTTT. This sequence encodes CASSFGGTNEKLFF.

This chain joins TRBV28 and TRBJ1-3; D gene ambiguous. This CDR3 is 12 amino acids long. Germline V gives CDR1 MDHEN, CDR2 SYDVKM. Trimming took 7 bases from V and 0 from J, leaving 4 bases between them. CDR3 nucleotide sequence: TGTGCCAGCATAGACTCTGGAAACACCATATATTTT. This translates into CASIDSGNTIYF.

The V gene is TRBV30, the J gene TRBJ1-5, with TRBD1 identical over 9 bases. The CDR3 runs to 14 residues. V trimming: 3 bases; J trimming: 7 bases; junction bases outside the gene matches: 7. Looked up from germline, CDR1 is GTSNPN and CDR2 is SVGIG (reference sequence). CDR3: CAWSAGTGHQPQHF. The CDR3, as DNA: TGTGCCTGGAGCGCCGGGACAGGGCACCAGCCCCAGCATTTT.

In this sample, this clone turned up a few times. The CDR3 loop is CASSSYDIQVANVLTF. The CDR3 nucleotides read TGTGCCAGCTCAAGCTACGACATCCAGGTGGCCAACGTCCTGACTTTC. The chain links TRBV18 to TRBJ2-6; D remains unclear. This CDR3 contains 16 residues. Trimming took off 5 bases at V and 6 bases at J, with 17 bases between the two ends. The germline V gene encodes CDR1 KGHSH and CDR2 LQKENI.

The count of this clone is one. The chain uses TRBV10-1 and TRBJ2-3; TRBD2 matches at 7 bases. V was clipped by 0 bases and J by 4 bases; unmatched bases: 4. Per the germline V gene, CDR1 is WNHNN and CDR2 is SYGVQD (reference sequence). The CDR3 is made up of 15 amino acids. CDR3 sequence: CASSESVGGSDTQYF. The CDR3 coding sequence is TGCGCCAGCAGTGAGTCGGTGGGGGGGTCAGATACGCAGTATTTT.

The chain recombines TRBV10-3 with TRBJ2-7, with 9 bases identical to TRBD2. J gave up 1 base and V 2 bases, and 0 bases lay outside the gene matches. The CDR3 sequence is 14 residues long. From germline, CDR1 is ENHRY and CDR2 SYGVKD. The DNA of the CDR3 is TGTGCCATCAGTGAGGCGGGAGGGTCCTACGAGCAGTACTTC. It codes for CAISEAGGSYEQYF.

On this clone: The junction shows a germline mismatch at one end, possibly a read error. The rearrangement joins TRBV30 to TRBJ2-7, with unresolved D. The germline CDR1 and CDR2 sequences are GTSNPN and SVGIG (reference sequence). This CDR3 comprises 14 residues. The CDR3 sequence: CAWSVAASSYKQYF. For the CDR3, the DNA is TGTGCCTGGAGTGTAGCCGCGAGCTCCTACAAGCAGTACTTC.

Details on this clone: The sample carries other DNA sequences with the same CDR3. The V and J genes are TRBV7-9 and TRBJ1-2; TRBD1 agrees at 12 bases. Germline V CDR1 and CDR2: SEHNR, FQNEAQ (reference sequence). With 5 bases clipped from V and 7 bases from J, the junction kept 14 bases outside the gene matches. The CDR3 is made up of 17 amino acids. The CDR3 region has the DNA TGTGCCAGCAGCCCACCTCCGGGACAGGGGGCGCGGGGTGGCTACACCTTC. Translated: CASSPPPGQGARGGYTF.

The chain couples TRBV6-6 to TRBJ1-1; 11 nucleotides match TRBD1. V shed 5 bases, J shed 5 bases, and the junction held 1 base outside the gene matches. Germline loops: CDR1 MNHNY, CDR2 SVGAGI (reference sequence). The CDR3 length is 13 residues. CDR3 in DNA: TGTGCCAGCAGTGGGACAGGGGGGACTGAAGCTTTCTTT. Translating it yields CASSGTGGTEAFF.

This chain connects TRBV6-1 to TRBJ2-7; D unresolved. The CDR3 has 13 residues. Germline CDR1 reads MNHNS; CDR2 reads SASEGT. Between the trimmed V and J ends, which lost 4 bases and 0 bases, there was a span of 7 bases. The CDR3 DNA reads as TGTGCCAGCAGTGTAGGATTCTCCTACGAGCAGTACTTC. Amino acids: CASSVGFSYEQYF.